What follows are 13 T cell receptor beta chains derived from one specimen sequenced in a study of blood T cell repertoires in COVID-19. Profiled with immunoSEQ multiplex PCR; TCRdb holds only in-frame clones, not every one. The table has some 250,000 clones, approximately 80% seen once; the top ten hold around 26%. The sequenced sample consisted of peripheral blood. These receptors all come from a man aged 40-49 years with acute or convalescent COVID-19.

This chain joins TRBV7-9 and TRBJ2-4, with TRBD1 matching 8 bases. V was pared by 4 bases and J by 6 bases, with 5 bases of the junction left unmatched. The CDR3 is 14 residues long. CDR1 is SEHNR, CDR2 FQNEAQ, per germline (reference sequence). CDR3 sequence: CASSSRDRINIQYF. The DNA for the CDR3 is TGTGCCAGCAGCTCGCGGGACAGGATAAACATTCAGTACTTC.

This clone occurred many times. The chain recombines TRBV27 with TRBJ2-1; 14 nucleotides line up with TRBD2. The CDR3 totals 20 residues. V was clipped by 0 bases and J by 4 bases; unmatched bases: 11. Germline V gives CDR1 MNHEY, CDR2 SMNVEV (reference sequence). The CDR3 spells CASSLSGGTSGRPWYNEQFF. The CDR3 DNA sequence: TGTGCCAGCAGTTTATCGGGGGGGACTAGCGGGAGACCATGGTACAATGAGCAGTTCTTC.

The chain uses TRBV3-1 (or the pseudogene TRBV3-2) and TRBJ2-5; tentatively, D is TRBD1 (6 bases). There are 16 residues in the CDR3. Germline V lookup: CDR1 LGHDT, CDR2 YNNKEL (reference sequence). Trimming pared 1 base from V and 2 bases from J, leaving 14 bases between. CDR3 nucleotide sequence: TGTGCCAGCAGCCAAGCCGGGACACACTTACAAGAGACCCAGTACTTC. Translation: CASSQAGTHLQETQYF.

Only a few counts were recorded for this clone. CDR3 residues: CASSPAVSNQPQHF. The CDR3, as DNA: TGTGCCAGCAGCCCCGCAGTTAGCAATCAGCCCCAGCATTTT. The chain is built from TRBV3-1 (or the pseudogene TRBV3-2) and TRBJ1-5, with D unclear. Germline V gene sequence: CDR1 LGHDT, CDR2 YNNKEL (reference sequence). CDR3 size: 14 residues. Trimming took 4 bases from V and 0 from J, leaving 7 bases between them.

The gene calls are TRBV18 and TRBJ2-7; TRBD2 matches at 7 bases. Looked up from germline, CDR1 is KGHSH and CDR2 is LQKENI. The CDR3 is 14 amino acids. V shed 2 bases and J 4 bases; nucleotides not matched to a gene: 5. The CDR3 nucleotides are TGTGCCAGCTCACCAGGGGAGGGCGGGTACGAGCAGTACTTC. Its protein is CASSPGEGGYEQYF.

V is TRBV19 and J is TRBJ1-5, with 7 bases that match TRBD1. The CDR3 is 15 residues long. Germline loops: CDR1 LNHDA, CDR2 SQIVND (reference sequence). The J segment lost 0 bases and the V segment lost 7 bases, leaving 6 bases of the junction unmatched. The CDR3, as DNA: TGTGCCAGTAAACCACAGGGGTATAGCAATCAGCCCCAGCATTTT. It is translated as CASKPQGYSNQPQHF.

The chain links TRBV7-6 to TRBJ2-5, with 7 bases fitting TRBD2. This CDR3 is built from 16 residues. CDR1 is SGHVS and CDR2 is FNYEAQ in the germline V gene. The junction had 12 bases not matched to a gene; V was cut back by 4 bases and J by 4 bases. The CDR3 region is CASSSWGGDGRETQYF. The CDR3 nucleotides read TGTGCCAGCAGCTCCTGGGGGGGAGACGGGCGAGAGACCCAGTACTTC.

The CDR3 DNA reads TGCGCCAGCAGCCAACGGACAGGGGCCTACGAGCAGTACTTC. Translation gives CASSQRTGAYEQYF. The chain is built from TRBV5-1 and TRBJ2-7; 9 bases line up with TRBD1. The germline CDR1 and CDR2 sequences are SGHRS and YFSETQ. The ends lost 4 bases at V and 2 bases at J; junction bases unmatched: 4. The CDR3 runs to 14 residues.

CDR3 sequence: CASSEEVAGYTF. Written as DNA, the CDR3 is TGTGCCAGCAGCGAGGAGGTCGCTGGCTACACCTTC. The genes are TRBV7-9 and TRBJ1-2, with D unresolved. The CDR3 has 12 amino acids. Deletions cut 5 bases from V and 7 bases from J, with 11 bases between. Germline values: CDR1 SEHNR, CDR2 FQNEAQ (reference sequence).

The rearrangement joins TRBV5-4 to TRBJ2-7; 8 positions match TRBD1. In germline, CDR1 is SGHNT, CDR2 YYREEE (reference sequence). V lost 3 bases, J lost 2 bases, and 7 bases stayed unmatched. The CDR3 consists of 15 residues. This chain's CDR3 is CASSYSRGLTYEQYF. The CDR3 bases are TGTGCCAGCAGCTACAGCAGGGGGCTTACCTACGAGCAGTACTTC.

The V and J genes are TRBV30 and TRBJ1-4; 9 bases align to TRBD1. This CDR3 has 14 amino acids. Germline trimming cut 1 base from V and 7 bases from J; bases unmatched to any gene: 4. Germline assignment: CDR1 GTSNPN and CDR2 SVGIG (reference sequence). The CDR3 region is CAWSGPGQGEKLFF. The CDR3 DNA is TGTGCCTGGAGTGGACCGGGACAGGGTGAAAAACTGTTTTTT.

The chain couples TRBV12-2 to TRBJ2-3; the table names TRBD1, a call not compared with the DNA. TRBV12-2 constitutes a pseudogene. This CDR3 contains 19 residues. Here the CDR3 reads CASRLGQGVQRECTDTQYF. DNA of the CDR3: TGTGCAAGTCGCTTGGGACAGGGAGTCCAGCGGGAGTGCACAGATACGCAGTATTTT.

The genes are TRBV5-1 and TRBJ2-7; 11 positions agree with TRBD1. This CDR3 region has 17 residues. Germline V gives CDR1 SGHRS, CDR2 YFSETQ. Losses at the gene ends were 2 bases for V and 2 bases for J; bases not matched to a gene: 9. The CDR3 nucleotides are TGCGCCAGCAGCTTTCACCCTCCGGGACAGGGGGCCTACGAGCAGTACTTC. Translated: CASSFHPPGQGAYEQYF.